This T cell receptor (beta chain) was sequenced for a study of T cell responses to AZD1222 COVID-19 vaccine. V lost 3 bases and J 3 bases, leaving 3 bases between the germline ends. This CDR3 has 11 residues. Germline lookup yields CDR1 SGDLS and CDR2 YYNGEE. The repertoire was sequenced with immunoSEQ multiplex PCR; TCRdb's copy has only in-frame clones and lacks some. The data hold approximately 140,000 clones, with 93% observed a single time. This chain connects TRBV9 to TRBJ1-2; no firm D call. The sample here was peripheral blood, taken on day 0 of AZD1222 vaccination. The receptor comes from an adult in good health. The CDR3 loop is CASSGDYGYTF. The CDR3 coding sequence is TGTGCCAGCAGCGGGGACTATGGCTACACCTTC.